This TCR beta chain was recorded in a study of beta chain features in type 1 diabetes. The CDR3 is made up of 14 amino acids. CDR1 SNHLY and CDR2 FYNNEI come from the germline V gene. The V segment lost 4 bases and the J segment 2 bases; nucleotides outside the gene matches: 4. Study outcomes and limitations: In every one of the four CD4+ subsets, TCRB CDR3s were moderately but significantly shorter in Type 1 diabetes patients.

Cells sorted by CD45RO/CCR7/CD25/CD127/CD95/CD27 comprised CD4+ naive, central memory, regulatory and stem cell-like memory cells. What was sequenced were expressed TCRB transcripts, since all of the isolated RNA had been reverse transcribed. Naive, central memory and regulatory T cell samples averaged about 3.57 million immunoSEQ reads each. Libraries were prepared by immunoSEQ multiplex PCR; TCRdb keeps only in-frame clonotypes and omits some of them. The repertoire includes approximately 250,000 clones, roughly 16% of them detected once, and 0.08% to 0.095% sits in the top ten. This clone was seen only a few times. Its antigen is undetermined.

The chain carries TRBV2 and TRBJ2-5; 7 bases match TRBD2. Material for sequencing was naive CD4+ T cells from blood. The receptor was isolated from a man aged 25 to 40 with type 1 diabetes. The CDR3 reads CASSGGLGQETQYF. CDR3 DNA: TGTGCCAGCAGTGGCGGACTAGGGCAAGAGACCCAGTACTTC. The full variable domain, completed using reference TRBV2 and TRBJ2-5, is EPEVTQTPSHQVTQMGQEVILRCVPISNHLYFYWYRQILGQKVEFLVSFYNNEISEKSEIFDDQFSVERPDGSNFTLKIRSTKLEDSAMYFCASSGGLGQETQYFGPGTRLLVL.